Given below is one T cell receptor beta chain in context. The data originate from a study of CD8 T cells in Susac syndrome. RNA amounts of roughly 0.5 to 1 ug underwent reverse transcription with random hexamers. Amplification of TCR beta CDR3 spanned 54 Vbeta and 13 Jbeta via immunoSEQ multiplex PCR. TCRdb redid the calling of the immunoSEQ multiplex PCR reads with MiXCR, one entry per CDR3 protein. The table has some 110,000 distinct CDR3 sequences, 95% to 96% seen once. The CDR3 sequence is 10 residues long. The germline CDR1 and CDR2 sequences are SQVTM and ANQGSEA. Germline trimming cut 6 bases from V and 9 bases from J; bases unmatched to any gene: 3. Patients with Susac syndrome met diagnostic criteria defined recently for definite or probable disease.

This chain connects TRBV29-1 to TRBJ2-5; TRBD2 matches at 8 bases. Sequencing was carried out using CD4+ T cells from PBMCs. The receptor comes from a human donor with Susac syndrome. The CDR3 here is CSVGGGAQYF. CDR3 nucleotide sequence: TGCAGCGTCGGGGGGGGCGCCCAGTACTTC.